This T cell receptor (beta chain) was sequenced in a study of cytomegalovirus exposure and HLA in healthy donors. Study findings and constraints: The majority of CMV-associated TCR beta chains were reported as apparently HLA-restricted in a later analysis. Productive status was seen about 87% or about 30% of the time for most TCR beta V segments in an earlier analysis.

The CDR3 is made up of 14 amino acids. Looked up from germline, CDR1 is MNHEY and CDR2 is SMNVEV (reference sequence). V was trimmed by 2 bases and J by 2 bases, leaving 9 bases between them. This clone was picked up one time. Its target is unknown. The PCR contained 60 Vbeta and 13 Jbeta primers. Here immunoSEQ multiplex PCR was the method, and the copy in TCRdb shows in-frame clones only, minus some. Among about 130,000 clones listed, approximately 80% were seen once. The sequence was obtained from a man aged 35 to 55 in good health and CMV-seronegative. The chain employs TRBV27 and TRBJ2-5; possible D gene TRBD1, 6 bases. The source material was PBMCs. The CDR3 region is CASSLDRRQETQYF. The DNA for the CDR3 is TGTGCCAGCAGTTTAGACAGGAGACAAGAGACCCAGTACTTC.